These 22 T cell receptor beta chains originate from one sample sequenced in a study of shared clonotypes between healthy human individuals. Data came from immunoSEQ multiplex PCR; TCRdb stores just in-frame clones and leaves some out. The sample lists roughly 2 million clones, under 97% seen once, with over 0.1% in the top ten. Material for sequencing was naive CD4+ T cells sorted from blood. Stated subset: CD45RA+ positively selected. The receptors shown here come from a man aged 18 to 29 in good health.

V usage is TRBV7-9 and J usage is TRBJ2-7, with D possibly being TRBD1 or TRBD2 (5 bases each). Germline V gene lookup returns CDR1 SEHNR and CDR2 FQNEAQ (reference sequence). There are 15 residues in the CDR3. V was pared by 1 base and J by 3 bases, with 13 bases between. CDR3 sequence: CASSLGPGTVYEQYF. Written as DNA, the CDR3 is TGTGCCAGCAGCTTAGGACCGGGGACGGTCTACGAGCAGTACTTC.

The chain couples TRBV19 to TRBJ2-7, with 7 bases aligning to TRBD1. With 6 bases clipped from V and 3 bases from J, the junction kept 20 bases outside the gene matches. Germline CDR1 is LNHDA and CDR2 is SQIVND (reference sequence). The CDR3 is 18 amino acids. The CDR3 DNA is TGTGCCAGTAGGAACAGGGACAGAAGGGACCCATATCACTACGAGCAGTACTTC. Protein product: CASRNRDRRDPYHYEQYF.

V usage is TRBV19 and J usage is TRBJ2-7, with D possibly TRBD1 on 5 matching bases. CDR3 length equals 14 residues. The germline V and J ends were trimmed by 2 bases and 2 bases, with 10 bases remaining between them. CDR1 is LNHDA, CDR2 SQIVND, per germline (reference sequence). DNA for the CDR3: TGTGCCAGTAGTATAAGAACAGGTCCCTACGAGCAGTACTTC. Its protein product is CASSIRTGPYEQYF.

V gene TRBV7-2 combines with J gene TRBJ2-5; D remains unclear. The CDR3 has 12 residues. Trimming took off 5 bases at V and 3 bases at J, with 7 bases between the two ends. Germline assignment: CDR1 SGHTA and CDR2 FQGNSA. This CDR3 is CASSAIEETQYF. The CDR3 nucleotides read TGTGCCAGCAGCGCAATTGAAGAGACCCAGTACTTC.

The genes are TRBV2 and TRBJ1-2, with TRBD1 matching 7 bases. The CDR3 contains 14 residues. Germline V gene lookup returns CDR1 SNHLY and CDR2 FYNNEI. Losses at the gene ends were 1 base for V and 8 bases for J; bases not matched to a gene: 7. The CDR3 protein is CASSEGAQGRGYTF. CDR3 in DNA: TGTGCCAGCAGTGAAGGGGCACAGGGGCGCGGCTACACCTTC.

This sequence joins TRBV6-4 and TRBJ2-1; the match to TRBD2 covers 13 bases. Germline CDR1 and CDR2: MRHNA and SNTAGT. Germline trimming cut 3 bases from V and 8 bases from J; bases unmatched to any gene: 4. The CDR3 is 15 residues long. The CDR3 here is CASSEGLAGVYEQFF. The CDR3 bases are TGTGCCAGCAGTGAAGGACTAGCGGGAGTCTATGAGCAGTTCTTC.

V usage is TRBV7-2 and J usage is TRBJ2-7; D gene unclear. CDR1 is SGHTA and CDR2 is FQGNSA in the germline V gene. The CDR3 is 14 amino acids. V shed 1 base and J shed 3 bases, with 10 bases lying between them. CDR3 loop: CASSLGLELYEQYF. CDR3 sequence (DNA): TGTGCCAGCAGCTTAGGTCTGGAGCTCTACGAGCAGTACTTC.

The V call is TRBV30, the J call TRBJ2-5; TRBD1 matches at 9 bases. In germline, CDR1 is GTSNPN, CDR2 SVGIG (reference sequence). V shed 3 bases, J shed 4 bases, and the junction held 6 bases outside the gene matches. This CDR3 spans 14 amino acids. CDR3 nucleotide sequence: TGTGCCTGGAGGGGAATGGACAGGGGAGAGACCCAGTACTTC. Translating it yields CAWRGMDRGETQYF. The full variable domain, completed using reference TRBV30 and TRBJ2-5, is SQTIHQWPATLVQPVGSPLSLECTVEGTSNPNLYWYRQAAGRGLQLLFYSVGIGQISSEVPQNLSASRPQDRQFILSSKKLLLSDSGFYLCAWRGMDRGETQYFGPGTRLLVL.

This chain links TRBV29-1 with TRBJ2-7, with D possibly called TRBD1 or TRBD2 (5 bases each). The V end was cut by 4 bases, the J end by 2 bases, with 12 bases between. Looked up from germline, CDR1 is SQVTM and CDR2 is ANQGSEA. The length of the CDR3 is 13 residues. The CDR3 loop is CSVVGDGPYEQYF. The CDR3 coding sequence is TGCAGCGTTGTCGGGGACGGTCCCTACGAGCAGTACTTC.

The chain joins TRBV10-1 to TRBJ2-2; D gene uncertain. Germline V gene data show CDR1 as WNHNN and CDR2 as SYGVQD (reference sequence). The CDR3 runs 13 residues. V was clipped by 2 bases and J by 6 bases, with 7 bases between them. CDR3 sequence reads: CASSETPPGELFF. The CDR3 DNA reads TGCGCCAGCAGTGAGACCCCACCCGGGGAGCTGTTTTTT.

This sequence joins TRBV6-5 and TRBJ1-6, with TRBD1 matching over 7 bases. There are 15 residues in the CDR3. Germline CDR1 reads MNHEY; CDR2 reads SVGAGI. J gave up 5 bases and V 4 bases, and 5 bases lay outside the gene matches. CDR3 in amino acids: CASSSPTGDNSPLHF. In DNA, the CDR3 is TGTGCCAGCAGTTCACCCACAGGGGATAATTCACCCCTCCACTTT.

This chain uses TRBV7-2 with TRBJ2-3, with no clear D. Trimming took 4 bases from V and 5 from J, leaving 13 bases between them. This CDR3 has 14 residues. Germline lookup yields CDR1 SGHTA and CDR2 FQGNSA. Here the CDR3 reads CASSSWTALDTQYF. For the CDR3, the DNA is TGTGCCAGCAGCTCCTGGACCGCGCTAGATACGCAGTATTTT.

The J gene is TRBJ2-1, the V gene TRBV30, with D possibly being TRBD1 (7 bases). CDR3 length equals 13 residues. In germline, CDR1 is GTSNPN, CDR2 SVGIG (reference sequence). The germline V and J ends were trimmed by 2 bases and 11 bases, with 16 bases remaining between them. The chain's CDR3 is CAWSPVRGAQQFF. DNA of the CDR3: TGTGCCTGGAGTCCGGTCAGGGGGGCCCAGCAGTTCTTC.

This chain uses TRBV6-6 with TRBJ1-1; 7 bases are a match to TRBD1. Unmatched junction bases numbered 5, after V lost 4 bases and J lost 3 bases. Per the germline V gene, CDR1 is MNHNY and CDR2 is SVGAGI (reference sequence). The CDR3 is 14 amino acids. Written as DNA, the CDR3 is TGTGCCAGCAGTTCGACAGGGTCGTACACTGAAGCTTTCTTT. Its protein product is CASSSTGSYTEAFF.

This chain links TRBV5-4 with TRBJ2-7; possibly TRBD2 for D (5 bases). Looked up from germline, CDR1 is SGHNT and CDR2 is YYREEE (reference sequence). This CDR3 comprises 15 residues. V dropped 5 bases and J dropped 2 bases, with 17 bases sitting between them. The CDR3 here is CASSDYRRNAYEQYF. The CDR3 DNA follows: TGTGCCAGCAGTGATTATAGGAGGAACGCCTACGAGCAGTACTTC.

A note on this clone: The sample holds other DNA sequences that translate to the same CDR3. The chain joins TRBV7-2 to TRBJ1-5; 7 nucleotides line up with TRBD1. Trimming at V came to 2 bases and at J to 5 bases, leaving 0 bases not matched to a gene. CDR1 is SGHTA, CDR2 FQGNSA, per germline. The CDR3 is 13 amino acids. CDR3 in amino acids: CASSLTGDQPQHF. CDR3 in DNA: TGTGCCAGCAGCTTAACAGGGGATCAGCCCCAGCATTTT.

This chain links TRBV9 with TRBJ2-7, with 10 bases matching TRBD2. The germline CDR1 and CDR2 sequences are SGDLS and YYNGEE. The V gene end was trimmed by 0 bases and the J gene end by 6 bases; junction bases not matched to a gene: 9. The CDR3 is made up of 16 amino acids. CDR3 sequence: CASSVGGSGGALEQYF. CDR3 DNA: TGTGCCAGCAGCGTAGGAGGGAGCGGGGGGGCCCTCGAGCAGTACTTC.

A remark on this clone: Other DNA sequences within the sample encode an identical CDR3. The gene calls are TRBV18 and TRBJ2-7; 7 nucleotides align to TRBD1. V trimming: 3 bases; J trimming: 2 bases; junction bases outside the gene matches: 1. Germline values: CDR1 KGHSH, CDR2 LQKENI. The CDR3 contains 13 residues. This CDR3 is CASSPRGTYEQYF. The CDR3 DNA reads TGTGCCAGCTCACCCAGGGGGACCTACGAGCAGTACTTC.

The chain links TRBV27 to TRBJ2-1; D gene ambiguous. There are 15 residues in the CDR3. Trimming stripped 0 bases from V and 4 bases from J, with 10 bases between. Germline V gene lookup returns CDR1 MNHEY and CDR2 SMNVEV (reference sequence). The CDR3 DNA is TGTGCCAGCAGTTTATCAGGAATGCCTTACAATGAGCAGTTCTTC. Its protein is CASSLSGMPYNEQFF.

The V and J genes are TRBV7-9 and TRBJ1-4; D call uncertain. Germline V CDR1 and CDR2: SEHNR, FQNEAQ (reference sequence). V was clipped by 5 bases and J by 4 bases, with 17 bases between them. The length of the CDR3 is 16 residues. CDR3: CASSQRQAKLNEKLFF. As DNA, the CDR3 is TGTGCCAGCAGCCAGAGGCAGGCAAAACTTAATGAAAAACTGTTTTTT.

The CDR3 bases are TGCGCCAGCAGCCATCCGACAGGGGATACGCAGTATTTT. Its translation: CASSHPTGDTQYF. This rearrangement joins TRBV5-1 to TRBJ2-3; 7 bases map to TRBD1. In germline, CDR1 is SGHRS, CDR2 YFSETQ. V was pared by 4 bases and J by 6 bases, with 5 bases of the junction left unmatched. This CDR3 has 13 residues.

As DNA, the CDR3 is TGTGCCAGCAGCTTAGCGCAGCCCTACAATGAGCAGTTCTTC. Translating gives CASSLAQPYNEQFF. The chain couples TRBV11-2 to TRBJ2-1; D is ambiguous. The CDR3 length is 14 residues. The ends were cut back, 1 base at V and 2 bases at J, with 6 bases in the middle. Germline V CDR1 and CDR2: SGHAT, FQNNGV.